This T cell receptor beta chain was observed in a study of control samples from healthy donors and cancer patients. Profiling relied on immunoSEQ multiplex PCR, and the TCRdb table lists in-frame clones only, not all of them. Of 150,000 to 160,000 clones listed, about 94% are singletons. The germline gives CDR1 MNHNY, CDR2 SVGAGI (reference sequence). V dropped 5 bases and J dropped 0 bases, with 10 bases sitting between them. This CDR3 comprises 14 residues. This TCR was recovered from a man aged 40-49 years in good health. This chain uses TRBV6-6 with TRBJ1-1; weak D call: TRBD1 (5 bases). The sequenced sample was blood. CDR3 amino acids: CASSQGTVNTEAFF. For the CDR3, the DNA is TGTGCCAGCAGTCAAGGGACGGTGAACACTGAAGCTTTCTTT.